Below, one T cell receptor beta chain is given with its context. Its antigen is still unknown. The sample belongs to a study of shared clonotypes between healthy human individuals. Study context: Serving as donors were two women and a few men, whose ages spanned 18 to 49.

Donation came from healthy HIV-negative adults that had no recent acute infections or vaccinations. V was pared by 4 bases and J by 12 bases, with 7 bases between. The CDR3 totals 9 residues. The germline CDR1 and CDR2 sequences are SGHTA and FQGNSA. The method was immunoSEQ multiplex PCR; TCRdb's version includes in-frame clones alone and lacks a portion of them. The data contain approximately 710,000 clones, roughly 88% of them singletons. Study observations and caveats: Since donors were few, the genetic and exposure-history diversity represented was limited. A reduction in generation probabilities was seen for non-shared clonotypes relative to those shared by all four donors.

The source material was memory CD8+ T cells from PBMCs. The subset was: CD45RO+ cells pooled with CCR7-negative TemRA cells. This chain links TRBV7-2 with TRBJ2-7, with D possibly being TRBD2 (5 bases). The receptor's source is a young man in good health. Some clones in this sample may be carry-over from other donors' samples. The CDR3 nucleotides read TGTGCCAGCAGCTGGAGGCTGTACTTC. Translating it yields CASSWRLYF.